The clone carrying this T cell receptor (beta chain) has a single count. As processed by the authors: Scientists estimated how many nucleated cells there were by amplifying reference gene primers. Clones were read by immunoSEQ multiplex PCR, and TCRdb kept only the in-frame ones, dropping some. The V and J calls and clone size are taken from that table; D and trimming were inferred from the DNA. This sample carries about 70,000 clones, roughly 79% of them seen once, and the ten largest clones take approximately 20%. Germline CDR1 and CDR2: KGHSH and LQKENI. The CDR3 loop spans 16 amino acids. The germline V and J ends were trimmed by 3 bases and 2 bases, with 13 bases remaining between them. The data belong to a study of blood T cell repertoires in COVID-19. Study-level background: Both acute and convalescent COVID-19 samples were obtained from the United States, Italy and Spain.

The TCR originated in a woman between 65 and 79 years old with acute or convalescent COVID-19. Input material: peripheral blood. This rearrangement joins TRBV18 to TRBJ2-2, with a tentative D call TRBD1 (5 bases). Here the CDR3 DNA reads TGTGCCAGCTCACCCTTCGTTCAGGGAAACACCGGGGAGCTGTTTTTT. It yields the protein CASSPFVQGNTGELFF.